This record covers a single T cell receptor beta chain. CDR1 LNHNV and CDR2 YYDKDF come from the germline V gene (reference sequence). This CDR3 is built from 17 residues. A second PCR, run for roughly 7 to 11 cycles, used a sample-barcoded 5' primer plus a J-beta primer mix. TCRdb independently ran MiXCR on the 5' RACE reads; one entry per CDR3 protein. This table has some 1 million distinct CDR3 sequences, roughly 45% appearing once. This entry is derived from a study of blood T cells in healthy people across ages. The chain employs TRBV15 and TRBJ2-1; D might be TRBD2 (5 bases). The DNA end is more similar to TRBJ2-7, so the J call may be wrong. The TCR comes from a woman aged 60 to 75 in good health. The sample comprised blood. The CDR3 here is CATSRGASPSSYNEQYF. In DNA, the CDR3 is TGTGCCACCAGCAGAGGGGCTAGCCCTAGCTCCTACAATGAGCAGTACTTC.